This TCR beta chain was identified during a study of human T cells and chemical hapten exposure. About the study: Slight differences in pooled library volume were the main source of varying TCR yields across samples.

Stated time point: patch test 3, about 24 weeks after DPC sensitization. The treatment denotes: therapeutic diphenylcyclopropenone sensitization with weekly scalp DPC. Blood draws preceded each patch test application. Trimming took 5 bases from V and 8 from J; bases not matched to a gene: 8. The CDR3 is 16 residues long. Germline V gene lookup returns CDR1 KGHSH and CDR2 LQKENI. TCRdb re-called the RACE reads with MiXCR, one entry per CDR3 protein. The sample lists about 90,000 distinct CDR3 sequences, approximately 11% occurring once. This clonotype was counted a few times. Sample: whole blood, taken in connection with sensitization to the hapten diphenylcyclopropenone (DPC). This sequence joins TRBV18 and TRBJ1-6; 11 bases are shared with TRBD1. The sequence was collected from a woman aged 25 to 39 with alopecia areata. Some clones in this sample may be carry-over from other donors' samples. The CDR3 DNA follows: TGTGCCAGCTCAGAAAAAGGACAGGGGGCCGATTCACCCCTCCACTTT. Its protein is CASSEKGQGADSPLHF.